The entry that follows covers one T cell receptor beta chain sequence. This sample includes further DNA sequences coding for the same CDR3. This entry comes from a study of cytomegalovirus exposure and HLA in healthy donors. Researchers ran the PCR with 60 Vbeta and 13 Jbeta primers. Some clones are missing from TCRdb's copy, which holds only in-frame ones; the method was immunoSEQ multiplex PCR. The sample has 150,000 to 200,000 clones; roughly 83% are singletons. This CDR3 has 13 amino acids. V gave up 6 bases and J gave up 2 bases; unmatched junction bases: 3. Germline V gives CDR1 MNHEY, CDR2 SVGAGI.

Source material: PBMCs. This receptor was obtained from a woman aged 50 to 65 in good health and CMV-seronegative. The chain carries TRBV6-5 and TRBJ1-2, with 7 bases fitting TRBD1. Here the CDR3 reads CASRVTGNYGYTF. The DNA of the CDR3 is TGTGCCAGCAGGGTGACAGGGAACTATGGCTACACCTTC.